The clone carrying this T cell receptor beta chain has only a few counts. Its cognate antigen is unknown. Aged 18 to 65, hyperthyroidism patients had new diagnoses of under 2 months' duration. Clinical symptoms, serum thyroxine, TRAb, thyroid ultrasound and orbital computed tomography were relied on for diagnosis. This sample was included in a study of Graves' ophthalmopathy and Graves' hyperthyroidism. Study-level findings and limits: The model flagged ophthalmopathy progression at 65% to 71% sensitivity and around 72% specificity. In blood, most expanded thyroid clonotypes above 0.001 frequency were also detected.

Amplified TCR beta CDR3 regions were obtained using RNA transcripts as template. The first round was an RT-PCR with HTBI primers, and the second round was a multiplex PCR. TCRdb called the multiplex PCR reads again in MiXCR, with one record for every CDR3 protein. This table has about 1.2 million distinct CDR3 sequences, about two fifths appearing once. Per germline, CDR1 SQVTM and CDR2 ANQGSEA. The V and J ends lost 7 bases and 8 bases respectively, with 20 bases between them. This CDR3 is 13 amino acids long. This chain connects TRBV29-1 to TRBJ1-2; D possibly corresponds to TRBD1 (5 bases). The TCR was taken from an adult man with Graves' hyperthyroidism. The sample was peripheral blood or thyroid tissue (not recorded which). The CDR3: CSAAQAQGVGYTF. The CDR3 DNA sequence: TGCAGCGCCGCCCAGGCCCAGGGTGTCGGCTACACCTTC.